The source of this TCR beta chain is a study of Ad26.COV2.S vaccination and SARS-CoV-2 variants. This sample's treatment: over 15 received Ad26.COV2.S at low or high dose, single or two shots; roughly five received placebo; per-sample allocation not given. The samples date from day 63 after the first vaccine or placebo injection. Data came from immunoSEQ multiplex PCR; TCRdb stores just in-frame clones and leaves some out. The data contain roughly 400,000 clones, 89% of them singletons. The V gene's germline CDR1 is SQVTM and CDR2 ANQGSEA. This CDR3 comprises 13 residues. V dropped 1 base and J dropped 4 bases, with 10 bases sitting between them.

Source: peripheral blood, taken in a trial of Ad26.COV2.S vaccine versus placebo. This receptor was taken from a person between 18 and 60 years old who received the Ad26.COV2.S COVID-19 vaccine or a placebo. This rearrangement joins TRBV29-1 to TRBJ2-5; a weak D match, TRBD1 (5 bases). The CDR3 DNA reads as TGCAGCGTTGAAGGGACAATAGGAGAGACCCAGTACTTC. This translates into CSVEGTIGETQYF.